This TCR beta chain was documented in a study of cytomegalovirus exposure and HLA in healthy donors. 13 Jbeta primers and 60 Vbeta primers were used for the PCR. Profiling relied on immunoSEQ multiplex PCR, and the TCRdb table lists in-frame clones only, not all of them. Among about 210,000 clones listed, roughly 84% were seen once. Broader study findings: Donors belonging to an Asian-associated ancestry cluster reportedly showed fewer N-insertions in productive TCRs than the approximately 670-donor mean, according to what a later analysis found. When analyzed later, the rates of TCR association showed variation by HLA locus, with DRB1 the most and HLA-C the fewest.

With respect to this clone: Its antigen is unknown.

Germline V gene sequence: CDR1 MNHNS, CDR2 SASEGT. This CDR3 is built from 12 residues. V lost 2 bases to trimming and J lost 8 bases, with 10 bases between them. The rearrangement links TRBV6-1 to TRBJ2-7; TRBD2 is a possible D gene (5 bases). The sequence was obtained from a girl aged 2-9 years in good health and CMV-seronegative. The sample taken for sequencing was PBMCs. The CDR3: CASSETRVKQYF. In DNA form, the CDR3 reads TGTGCCAGCAGTGAAACGCGGGTTAAGCAGTACTTC.